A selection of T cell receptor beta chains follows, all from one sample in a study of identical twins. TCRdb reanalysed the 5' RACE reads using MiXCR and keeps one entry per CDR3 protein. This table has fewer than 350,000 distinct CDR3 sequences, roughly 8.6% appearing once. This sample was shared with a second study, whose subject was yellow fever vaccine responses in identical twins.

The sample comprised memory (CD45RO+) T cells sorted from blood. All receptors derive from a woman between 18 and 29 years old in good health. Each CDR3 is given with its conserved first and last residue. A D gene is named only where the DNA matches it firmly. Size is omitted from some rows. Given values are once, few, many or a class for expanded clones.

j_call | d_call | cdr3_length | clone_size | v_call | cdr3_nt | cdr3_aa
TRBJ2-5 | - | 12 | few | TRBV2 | TGTGCCAGCCACCGTGCTGAAGAGACCCAGTACTTC | CASHRAEETQYF
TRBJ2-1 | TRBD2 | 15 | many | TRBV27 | TGTGCCAGCAGTGCTCGACTAGCGGGGGGATATGAGCAGTTCTTC | CASSARLAGGYEQFF
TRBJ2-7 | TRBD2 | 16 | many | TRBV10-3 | TGTGCCACCTCGGGACTAGCGGGGGCCTATGGCTACGAGCAGTACTTC | CATSGLAGAYGYEQYF
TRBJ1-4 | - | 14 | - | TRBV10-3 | TGTGCCATCAGCACAGGGATGGCTAATGAAAAACTGTTTTTT | CAISTGMANEKLFF
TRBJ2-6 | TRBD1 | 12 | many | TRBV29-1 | TGCAGCGTGGGACAGGGCGACAACGTCCTGACTTTC | CSVGQGDNVLTF
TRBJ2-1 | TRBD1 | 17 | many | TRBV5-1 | TGCGCCAGCAGCTATTCTCCCGGGACAGGTTCCTACAATGAGCAGTTCTTC | CASSYSPGTGSYNEQFF
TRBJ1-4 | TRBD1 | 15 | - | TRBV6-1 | TGTGCCACCGCGGGAGAGTCCAGGGGGCATGAAAAACTGTTTTTT | CATAGESRGHEKLFF
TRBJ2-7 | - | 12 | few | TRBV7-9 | TGTGCCAGCAGCGGTAGGATCTACGAGCAGTACTTC | CASSGRIYEQYF
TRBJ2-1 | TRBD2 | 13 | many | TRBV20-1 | TGCAGTGCCGGGACTAGTCGGAACAATGAGCAGTTCTTC | CSAGTSRNNEQFF
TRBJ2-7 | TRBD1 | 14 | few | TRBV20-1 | TGCAGTGCTAGAAGGACAGGGGACTTCTACGAGCAGTACTTC | CSARRTGDFYEQYF
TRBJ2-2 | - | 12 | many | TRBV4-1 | TGCGCCAGCAGCCCCCACACCGGGGAGCTGTTTTTT | CASSPHTGELFF
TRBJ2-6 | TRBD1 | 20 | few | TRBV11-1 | TGTGCCAGCAGCTTACAGGGGGTTTGGGGGCAGACCTCTGGGGCCAACGTCCTGACTTTC | CASSLQGVWGQTSGANVLTF
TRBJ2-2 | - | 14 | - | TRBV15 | TGTGCCACCAAAGGGGGGGGATGGCCCGGGGAGCTGTTTTTT | CATKGGGWPGELFF
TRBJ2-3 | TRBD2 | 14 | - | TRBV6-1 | TGTGTCAGCAGGGGACTAGCGGTGACAGATACGCAGTATTTT | CVSRGLAVTDTQYF
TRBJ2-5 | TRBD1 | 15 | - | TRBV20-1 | TGCAGTGCTGACCTAGGGGGCGCGGTGGAGGAGACCCAGTACTTC | CSADLGGAVEETQYF
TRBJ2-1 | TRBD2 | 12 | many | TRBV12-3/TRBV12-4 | TGTGCCAGCAGCAAAAGCGGGACTGAGCAGTTCTTC | CASSKSGTEQFF
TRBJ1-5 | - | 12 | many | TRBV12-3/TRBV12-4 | TGTGCCAGCAGCACAGGAGGGCGACTCCAGCATTTT | CASSTGGRLQHF
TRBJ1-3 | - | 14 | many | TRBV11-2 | TGTGCCAGCAGCTTGGGGGCCGCTGGAAACACCATATATTTT | CASSLGAAGNTIYF
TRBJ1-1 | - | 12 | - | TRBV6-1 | TGTGCCAGCACTCGAAGGGAACTAGAAGCTTTCTTT | CASTRRELEAFF
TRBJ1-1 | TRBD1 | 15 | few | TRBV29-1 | TGCAGCTCTCATGGGACAGGGGGCAGGATCACTGAAGCTTTCTTT | CSSHGTGGRITEAFF
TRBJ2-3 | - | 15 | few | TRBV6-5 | TGTGCCAGCAGTTCTCAGACCGGTCTAGCAGAGGTGCAGTATTTT | CASSSQTGLAEVQYF
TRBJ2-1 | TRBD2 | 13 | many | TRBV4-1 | TGCGCCAGCAGCGCGGGGGTATACAATGAGCAGTTCTTC | CASSAGVYNEQFF
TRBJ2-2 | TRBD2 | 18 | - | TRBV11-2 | TGTGCCAGCAGCTTAGGGGGCGCGACTAGCGCGAACACCGGGGAGCTGTTTTTT | CASSLGGATSANTGELFF
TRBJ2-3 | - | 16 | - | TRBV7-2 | TGTGCCAGCAGCCCCCAAGGAGCAGTCCCGGTGGATACGCAGTATTTT | CASSPQGAVPVDTQYF
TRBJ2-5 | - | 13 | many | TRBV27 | TGTGCCAGCAGTTTAGGGAATCGAGAGACCCAGTACTTC | CASSLGNRETQYF
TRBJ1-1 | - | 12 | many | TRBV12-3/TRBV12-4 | TGTGCCAGCAGGAGGACCGGTATCCAAGCTTTCTTT | CASRRTGIQAFF
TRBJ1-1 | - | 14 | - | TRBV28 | TGTGCCAGCAGCCGCCCCTTGCGAGACACTGAAGCTTTCTTT | CASSRPLRDTEAFF
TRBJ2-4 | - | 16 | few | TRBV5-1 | TGCGCCAGCAGCTTGGGTGCAGGGAACACGAAAAACATTCAGTACTTC | CASSLGAGNTKNIQYF
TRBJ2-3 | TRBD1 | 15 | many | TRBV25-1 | TGTGCCAGCAGTGGTAGGACAGGGAGGACGGATACGCAGTATTTT | CASSGRTGRTDTQYF
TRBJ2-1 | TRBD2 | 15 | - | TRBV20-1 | TGCAGTGCTACACCCGGGACTAGAAACAACAATGAGCAGTTCTTC | CSATPGTRNNNEQFF
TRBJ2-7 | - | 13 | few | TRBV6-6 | TGTGCCAGCAGTTCGGGACAACCCTACGAGCAGTACTTC | CASSSGQPYEQYF
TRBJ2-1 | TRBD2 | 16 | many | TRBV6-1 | TGTGCCAGCAGGGGACTAGCGGGAGCGTCCTACAATGAGCAGTTCTTC | CASRGLAGASYNEQFF
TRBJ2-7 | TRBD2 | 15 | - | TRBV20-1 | TGCAGTGCTTCGCCACGGGGGCGGGAGGGATACGAGCAGTACTTC | CSASPRGREGYEQYF
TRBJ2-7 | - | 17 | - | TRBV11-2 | TGTGCCAGCAGCTTAGAGGGGGCCCGGGACACCGGTTACGAGCAGTACTTC | CASSLEGARDTGYEQYF
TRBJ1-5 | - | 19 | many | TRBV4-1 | TGCGCCAGCAGCCAAGATCGAGGGCTGTCTGGTAGCGGCAATCAGCCCCAGCATTTT | CASSQDRGLSGSGNQPQHF
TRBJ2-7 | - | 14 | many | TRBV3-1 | TGTGCCAGCAGCCAGTGGTCAGGTCCCTACGAGCAGTACTTC | CASSQWSGPYEQYF
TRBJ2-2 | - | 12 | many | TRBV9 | TGTGCCAGCAGCCCTCACAGCGGGGAGCTGTTTTTT | CASSPHSGELFF
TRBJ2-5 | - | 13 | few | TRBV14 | TGTGCCAGCAGCCAATATGGGGAAGAGACCCAGTACTTC | CASSQYGEETQYF
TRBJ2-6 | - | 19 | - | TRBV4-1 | TGCGCCAGCAGCCAAGAAGGGGGGGGGCGCGTATCTGGGGCCAACGTCCTGACTTTC | CASSQEGGGRVSGANVLTF
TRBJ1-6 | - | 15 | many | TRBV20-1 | TGCAGTGCTAGTTTGGGGTCCCAGCAGAATTCACCCCTCCACTTT | CSASLGSQQNSPLHF